This entry is about one TCR beta chain. Its target is unknown. The CDR3 runs 14 residues. With 5 bases removed from V and 6 bases from J, the gap between germline ends came to 13 bases. The germline V gene has CDR1 MNHEY and CDR2 SVGEGT. Researchers amplified the TCR beta CDR3 regions from RNA transcripts. When the TCR CDR3 underwent first-round RT-PCR, the HTBI primer set was used. TCRdb itself ran the multiplex PCR reads through MiXCR, one entry per CDR3 protein. This sample yields 300,000 to 350,000 distinct CDR3 sequences, of which 15% to 20% are seen a single time; under 55% belongs to the top ten. The sample is drawn from a study of T cells in Graves' hyperthyroidism and ophthalmopathy. Cells are PBMCs isolated from about 10 ml of fresh blood. Study-wide findings and caveats: The model foresaw ophthalmopathy a median roughly 6 months prior to onset.

The sample comprised blood. The sequence came from a woman aged 45-65 years with Graves' hyperthyroidism. The chain carries TRBV6-2 or TRBV6-3 and TRBJ2-2, with D uncertain. CDR3 in DNA: TGTGCCAGCAGTCCCACATTATCCGCCGGGGAGCTGTTTTTT. Protein product: CASSPTLSAGELFF.